This T cell receptor (beta chain) was retrieved from a study of cytomegalovirus exposure and HLA in healthy donors. Findings and limits, study-wide: In a later analysis, several top co-occurrence clusters appeared linked to parvovirus B19, influenza, CMV and Epstein-Barr virus. Analyses of presence/absence relied on an assumption of roughly uniform sequencing depth across donors. DRB1 showed the most TCR associations and HLA-C the fewest in a later analysis, as rates varied by HLA locus. A later analysis linked a missense DCLRE1C variant to TCR beta V- and J-gene trimming.

PCR primers comprised 60 Vbeta and 13 Jbeta primers. Using immunoSEQ multiplex PCR, the repertoire was profiled, and TCRdb retains in-frame clones only, with some absent. The table lists approximately 180,000 clones, 70% to 90% of them singletons. Of note for this clone: Its matching antigen is unknown.

CDR1 is MNHEY, CDR2 SMNVEV, per germline (reference sequence). This CDR3 region has 15 residues. V lost 4 bases, J lost 4 bases, and 8 bases stayed unmatched. The sequenced sample was PBMCs. The chain carries TRBV27 and TRBJ2-5; 8 bases align to TRBD2. This sequence was found in a young woman in good health and CMV-seronegative. The CDR3 nucleotides are TGTGCCAGCAGTTGGGGAGCGGGGGTTGGAGAGACCCAGTACTTC. Its translation: CASSWGAGVGETQYF.